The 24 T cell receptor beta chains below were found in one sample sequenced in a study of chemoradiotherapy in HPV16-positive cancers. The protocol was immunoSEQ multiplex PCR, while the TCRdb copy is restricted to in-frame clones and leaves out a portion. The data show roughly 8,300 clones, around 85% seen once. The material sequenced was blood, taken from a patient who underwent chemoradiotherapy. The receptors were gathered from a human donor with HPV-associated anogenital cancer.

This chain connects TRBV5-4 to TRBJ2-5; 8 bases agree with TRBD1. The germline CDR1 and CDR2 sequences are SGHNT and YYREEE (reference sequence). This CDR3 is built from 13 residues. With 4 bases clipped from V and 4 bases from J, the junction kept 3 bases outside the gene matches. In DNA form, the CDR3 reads TGTGCCAGCAGCGTAGGGACAGGAGAGACCCAGTACTTC. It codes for CASSVGTGETQYF. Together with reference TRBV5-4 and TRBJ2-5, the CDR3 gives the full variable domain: ETGVTQSPTHLIKTRGQQVTLRCSSQSGHNTVSWYQQALGQGPQFIFQYYREEENGRGNFPPRFSGLQFPNYSSELNVNALELDDSALYLCASSVGTGETQYFGPGTRLLVL.

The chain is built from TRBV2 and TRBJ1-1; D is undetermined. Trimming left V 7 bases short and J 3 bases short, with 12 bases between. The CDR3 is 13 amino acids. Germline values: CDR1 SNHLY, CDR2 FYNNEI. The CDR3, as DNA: TGTGCCAGCACTGAGGAGTTGGACACTGAAGCTTTCTTT. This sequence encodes CASTEELDTEAFF.

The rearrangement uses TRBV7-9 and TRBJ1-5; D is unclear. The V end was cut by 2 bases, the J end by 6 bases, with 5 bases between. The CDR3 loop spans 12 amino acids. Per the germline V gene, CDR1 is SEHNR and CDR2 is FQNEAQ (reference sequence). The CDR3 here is CASSLLGQPQHF. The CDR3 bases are TGTGCCAGCAGCTTACTTGGTCAGCCCCAGCATTTT.

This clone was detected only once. DNA of the CDR3: TGTGCCAGTAGTATAGGGGGCGGCTACGAGCAGTACTTC. Its translation is CASSIGGGYEQYF. The rearrangement joins TRBV19 to TRBJ2-7; maybe TRBD1 (5 bases). The length of the CDR3 is 13 residues. CDR1 and CDR2 (germline): LNHDA, SQIVND (reference sequence). V was pared by 1 base and J by 3 bases, with 7 bases between.

The CDR3 loop reads CATSREDRSAVTQYF. The DNA of the CDR3 is TGTGCCACCAGCAGAGAAGATCGATCGGCAGTCACCCAGTACTTC. The genes are TRBV15 and TRBJ2-5, with D unresolved. The CDR3 has 15 residues. V was clipped by 0 bases and J by 8 bases, with 16 bases between them. The V gene's germline CDR1 is LNHNV and CDR2 YYDKDF (reference sequence).

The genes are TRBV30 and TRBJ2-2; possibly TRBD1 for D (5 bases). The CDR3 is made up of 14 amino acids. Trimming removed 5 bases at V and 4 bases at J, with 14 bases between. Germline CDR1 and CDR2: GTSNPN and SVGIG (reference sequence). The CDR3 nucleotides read TGTGCCTGGGGACACCTATTAAGCACCGGGGAGCTGTTTTTT. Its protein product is CAWGHLLSTGELFF. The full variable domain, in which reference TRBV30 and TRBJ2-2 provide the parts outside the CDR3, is SQTIHQWPATLVQPVGSPLSLECTVEGTSNPNLYWYRQAAGRGLQLLFYSVGIGQISSEVPQNLSASRPQDRQFILSSKKLLLSDSGFYLCAWGHLLSTGELFFGEGSRLTVL.

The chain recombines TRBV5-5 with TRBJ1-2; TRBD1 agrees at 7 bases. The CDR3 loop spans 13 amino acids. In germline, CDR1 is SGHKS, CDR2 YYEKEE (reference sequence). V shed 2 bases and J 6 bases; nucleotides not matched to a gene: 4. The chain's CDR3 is CASSFGQGDGYTF. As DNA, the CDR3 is TGTGCCAGCAGCTTTGGGCAGGGGGATGGCTACACCTTC. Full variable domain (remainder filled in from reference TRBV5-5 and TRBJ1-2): DAGVTQSPTHLIKTRGQQVTLRCSPISGHKSVSWYQQVLGQGPQFIFQYYEKEERGRGNFPDRFSARQFPNYSSELNVNALLLGDSALYLCASSFGQGDGYTFGSGTRLTVV.

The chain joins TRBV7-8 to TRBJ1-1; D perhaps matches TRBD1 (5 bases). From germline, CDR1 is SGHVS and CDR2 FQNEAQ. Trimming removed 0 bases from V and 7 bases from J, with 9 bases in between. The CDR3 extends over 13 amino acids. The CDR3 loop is CASSLALGDEAFF. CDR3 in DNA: TGTGCCAGCAGCTTAGCGCTAGGGGATGAAGCTTTCTTT.

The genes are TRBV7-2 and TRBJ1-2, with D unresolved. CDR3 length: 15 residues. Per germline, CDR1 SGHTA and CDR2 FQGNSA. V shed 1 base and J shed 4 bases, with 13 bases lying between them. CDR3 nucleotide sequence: TGTGCCAGCAGCTTAGGGACGGATCATACCTATGGCTACACCTTC. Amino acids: CASSLGTDHTYGYTF. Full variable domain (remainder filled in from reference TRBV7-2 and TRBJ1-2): GAGVSQSPSNKVTEKGKDVELRCDPISGHTALYWYRQSLGQGLEFLIYFQGNSAPDKSGLPSDRFSAERTGGSVSTLTIQRTQQEDSAVYLCASSLGTDHTYGYTFGSGTRLTVV.

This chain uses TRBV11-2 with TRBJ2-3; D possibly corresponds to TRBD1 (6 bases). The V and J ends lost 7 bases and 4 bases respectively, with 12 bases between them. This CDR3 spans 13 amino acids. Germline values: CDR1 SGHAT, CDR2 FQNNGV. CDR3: CASNRDPSDTQYF. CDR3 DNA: TGTGCCAGCAACAGGGATCCGTCAGATACGCAGTATTTT.

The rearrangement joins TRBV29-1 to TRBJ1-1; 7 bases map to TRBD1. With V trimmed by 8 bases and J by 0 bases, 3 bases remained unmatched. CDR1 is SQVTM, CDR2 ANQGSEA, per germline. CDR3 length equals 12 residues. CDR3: CSTGQVNTEAFF. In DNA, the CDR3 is TGCAGCACCGGACAGGTGAACACTGAAGCTTTCTTT.

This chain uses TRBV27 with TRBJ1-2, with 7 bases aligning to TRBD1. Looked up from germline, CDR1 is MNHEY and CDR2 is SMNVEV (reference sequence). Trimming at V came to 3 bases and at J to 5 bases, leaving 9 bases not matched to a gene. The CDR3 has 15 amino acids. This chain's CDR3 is CASSFIPGTDYGYTF. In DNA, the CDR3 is TGTGCCAGCAGTTTTATTCCCGGGACAGATTATGGCTACACCTTC.

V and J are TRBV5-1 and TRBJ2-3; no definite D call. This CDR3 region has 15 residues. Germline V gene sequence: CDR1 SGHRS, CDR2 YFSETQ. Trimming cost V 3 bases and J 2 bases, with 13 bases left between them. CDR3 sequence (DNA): TGCGCCAGCAGCTCGGTCCTAGGTCACACAGATACGCAGTATTTT. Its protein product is CASSSVLGHTDTQYF. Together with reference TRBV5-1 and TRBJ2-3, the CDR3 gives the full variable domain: KAGVTQTPRYLIKTRGQQVTLSCSPISGHRSVSWYQQTPGQGLQFLFEYFSETQRNKGNFPGRFSGRQFSNSRSEMNVSTLELGDSALYLCASSSVLGHTDTQYFGPGTRLTVL.

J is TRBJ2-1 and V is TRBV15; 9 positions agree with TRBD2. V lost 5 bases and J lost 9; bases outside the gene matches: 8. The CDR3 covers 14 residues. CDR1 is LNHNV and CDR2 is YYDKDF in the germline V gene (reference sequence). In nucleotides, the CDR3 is TGTGCCACCAGCGGGGTAGCGGGGGAGGGTGAGCAGTTCTTC. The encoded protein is CATSGVAGEGEQFF.

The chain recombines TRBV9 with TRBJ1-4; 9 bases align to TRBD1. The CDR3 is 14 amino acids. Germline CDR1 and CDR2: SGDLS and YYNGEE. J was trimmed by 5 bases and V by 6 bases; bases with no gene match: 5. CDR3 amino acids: CASTPTGGNEKLFF. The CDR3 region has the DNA TGTGCCAGCACCCCGACAGGGGGGAATGAAAAACTGTTTTTT.

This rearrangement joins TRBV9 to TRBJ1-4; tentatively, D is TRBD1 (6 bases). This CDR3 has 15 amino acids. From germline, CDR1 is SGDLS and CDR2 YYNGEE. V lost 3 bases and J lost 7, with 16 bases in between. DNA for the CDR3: TGTGCCAGCAGCGGGGGCAGGGGAGCGGGTGAAAAACTGTTTTTT. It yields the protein CASSGGRGAGEKLFF.

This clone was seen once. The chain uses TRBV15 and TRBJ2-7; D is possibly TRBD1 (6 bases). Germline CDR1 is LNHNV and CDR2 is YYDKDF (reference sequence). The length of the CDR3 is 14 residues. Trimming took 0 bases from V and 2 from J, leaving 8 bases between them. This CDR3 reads CATSREQGTYEQYF. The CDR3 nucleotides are TGTGCCACCAGCAGAGAGCAGGGGACCTACGAGCAGTACTTC.

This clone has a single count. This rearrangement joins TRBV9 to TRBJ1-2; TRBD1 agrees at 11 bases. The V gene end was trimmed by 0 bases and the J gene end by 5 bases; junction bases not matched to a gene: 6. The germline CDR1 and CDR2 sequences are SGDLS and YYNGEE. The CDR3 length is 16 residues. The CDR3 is CASSVGRDRGNYGYTF. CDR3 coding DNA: TGTGCCAGCAGCGTAGGAAGGGACAGGGGGAATTATGGCTACACCTTC.

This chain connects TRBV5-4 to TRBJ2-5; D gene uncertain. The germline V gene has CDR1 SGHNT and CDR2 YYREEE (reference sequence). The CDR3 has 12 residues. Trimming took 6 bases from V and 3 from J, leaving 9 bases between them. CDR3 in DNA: TGTGCCAGCACGGACGGAAAAGAGACCCAGTACTTC. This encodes CASTDGKETQYF.

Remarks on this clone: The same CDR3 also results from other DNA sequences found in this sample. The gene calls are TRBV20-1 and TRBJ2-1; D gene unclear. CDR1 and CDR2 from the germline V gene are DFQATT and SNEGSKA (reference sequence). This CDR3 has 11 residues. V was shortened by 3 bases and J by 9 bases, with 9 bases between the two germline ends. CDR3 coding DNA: TGCAGTGCTAGGGTGGGCACTGAGCAGTTCTTC. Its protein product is CSARVGTEQFF.

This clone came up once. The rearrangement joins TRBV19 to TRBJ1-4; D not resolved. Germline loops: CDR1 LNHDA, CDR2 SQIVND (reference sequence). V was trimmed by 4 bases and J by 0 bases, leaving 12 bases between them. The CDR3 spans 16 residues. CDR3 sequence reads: CASSSSRAATNEKLFF. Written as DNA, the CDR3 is TGTGCCAGTAGTAGTTCTAGGGCCGCAACTAATGAAAAACTGTTTTTT.

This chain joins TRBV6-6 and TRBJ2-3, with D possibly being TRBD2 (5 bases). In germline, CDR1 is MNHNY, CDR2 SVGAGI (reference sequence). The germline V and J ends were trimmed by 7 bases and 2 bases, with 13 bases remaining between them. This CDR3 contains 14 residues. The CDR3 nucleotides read TGTGCCAGCACCTCGGTTCGGGACACAGATACGCAGTATTTT. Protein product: CASTSVRDTDTQYF.

For the CDR3, the DNA is TGTGCCAGCAGCTTTAGACAGGACGGCACTGAAGCTTTCTTT. Its protein is CASSFRQDGTEAFF. The V call is TRBV11-2, the J call TRBJ1-1, with a tentative D call TRBD1 (6 bases). Looked up from germline, CDR1 is SGHAT and CDR2 is FQNNGV. The CDR3 runs 14 residues. V dropped 3 bases and J dropped 4 bases, with 12 bases sitting between them.

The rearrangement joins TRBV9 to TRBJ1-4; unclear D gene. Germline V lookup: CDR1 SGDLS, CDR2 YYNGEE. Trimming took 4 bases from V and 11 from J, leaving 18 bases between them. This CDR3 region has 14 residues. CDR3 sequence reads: CASSPEMGREKLFF. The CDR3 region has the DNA TGTGCCAGCAGCCCAGAAATGGGCCGAGAGAAACTGTTTTTT.